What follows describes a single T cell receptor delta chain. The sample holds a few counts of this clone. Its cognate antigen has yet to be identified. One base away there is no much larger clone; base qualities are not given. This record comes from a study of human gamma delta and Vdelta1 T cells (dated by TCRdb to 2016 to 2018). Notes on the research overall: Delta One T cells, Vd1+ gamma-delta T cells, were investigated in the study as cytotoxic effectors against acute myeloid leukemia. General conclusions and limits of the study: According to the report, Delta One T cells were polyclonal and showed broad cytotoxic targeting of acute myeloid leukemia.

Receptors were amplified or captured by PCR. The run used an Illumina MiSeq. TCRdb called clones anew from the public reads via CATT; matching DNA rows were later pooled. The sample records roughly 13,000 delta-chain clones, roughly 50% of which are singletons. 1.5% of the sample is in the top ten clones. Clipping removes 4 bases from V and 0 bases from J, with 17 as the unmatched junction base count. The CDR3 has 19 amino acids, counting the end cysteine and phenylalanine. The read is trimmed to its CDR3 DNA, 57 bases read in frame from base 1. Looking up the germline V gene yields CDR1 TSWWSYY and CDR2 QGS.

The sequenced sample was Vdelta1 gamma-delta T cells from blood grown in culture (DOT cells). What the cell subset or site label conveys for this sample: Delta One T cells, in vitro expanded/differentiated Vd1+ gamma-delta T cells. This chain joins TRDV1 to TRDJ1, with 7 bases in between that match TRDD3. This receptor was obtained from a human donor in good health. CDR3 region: CALGGGPGGPVGHTDKLIF. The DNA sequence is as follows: TGTGCTCTTGGGGGGGGGCCTGGGGGCCCCGTTGGGCACACCGATAAACTCATCTTT.